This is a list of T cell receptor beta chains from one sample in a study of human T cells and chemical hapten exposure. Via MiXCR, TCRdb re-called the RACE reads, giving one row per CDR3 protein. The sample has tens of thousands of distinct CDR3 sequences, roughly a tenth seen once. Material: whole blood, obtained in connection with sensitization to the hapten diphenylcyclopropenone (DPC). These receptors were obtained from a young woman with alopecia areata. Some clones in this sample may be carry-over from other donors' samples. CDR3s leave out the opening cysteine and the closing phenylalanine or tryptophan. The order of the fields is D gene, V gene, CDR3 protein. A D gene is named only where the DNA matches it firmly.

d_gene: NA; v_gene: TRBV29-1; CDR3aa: SVVSGGNYGYT
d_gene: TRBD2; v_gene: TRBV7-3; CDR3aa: ASRGTAGTSGTGELF
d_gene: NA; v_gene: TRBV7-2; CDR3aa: ASSLKRAGELF
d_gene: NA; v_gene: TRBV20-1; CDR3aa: SARGISYNEQF
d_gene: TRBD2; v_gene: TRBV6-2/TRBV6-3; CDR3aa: ASRDRTRVLLYEQF
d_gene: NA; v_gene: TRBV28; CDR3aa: ASSSTVDGYT
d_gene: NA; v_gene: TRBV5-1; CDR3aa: ASSLGFGSPAYNEQF
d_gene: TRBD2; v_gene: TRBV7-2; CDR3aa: ASSFSSGNGDEQF
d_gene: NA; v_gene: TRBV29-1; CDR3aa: SVGSYNEQF
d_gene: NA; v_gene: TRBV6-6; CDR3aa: ASSYQGNTEAF
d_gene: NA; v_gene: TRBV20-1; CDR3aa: SASYNPEAF
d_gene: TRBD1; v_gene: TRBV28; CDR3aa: ASSGQGGDEKLF